The rows below give T cell receptor beta chains drawn from one sample of a study of blood T cell repertoires in COVID-19. Libraries were prepared by immunoSEQ multiplex PCR; TCRdb keeps only in-frame clonotypes and omits some of them. In the table there are 25,000 to 35,000 clones, about nine tenths of which are singletons. The specimen was peripheral blood. Receptor source: a human donor with active COVID-19. The donor label of this sample is uncertain. Each CDR3 is given with its conserved first and last residue. The order of the fields is V gene, J gene, CDR3 protein.

>TRBV30|TRBJ2-7
CAWSHGVYEQYF
>TRBV30|TRBJ2-3
CAWSEGTTVITDTQYF
>TRBV7-9|TRBJ1-2
CASSLDSMGYTF
>TRBV11-2|TRBJ2-5
CASSLSRAGQETQYF
>TRBV27|TRBJ2-5
CASSLSGQWETQYF
>TRBV27|TRBJ2-1
CASRLAGVYNEQFF
>TRBV5-1|TRBJ2-7
CASRGVFSSYEQYF
>TRBV20-1|TRBJ1-3
CSATTSNTIYF
>TRBV5-1|TRBJ1-1
CASTHGGTEAFF
>TRBV5-1|TRBJ2-7
CASSSTPGQGGEQYF
>TRBV7-6|TRBJ2-1
CASSLRREGTYNEQFF
>TRBV11-3|TRBJ2-1
CASSTTRGDNEQFF
>TRBV19|TRBJ1-5
CASKAFATQPQHF
>TRBV30|TRBJ2-7
CAWSEGLPLYEQYF
>TRBV14|TRBJ2-5
CASSQDSGNGLETQYF
>TRBV6-5|TRBJ1-5
CASSPGTGGSQPQHF
>TRBV4-1|TRBJ2-3
CASSPLPTSGGHNTDTQYF
>TRBV6-2/TRBV6-3|TRBJ2-1
CASSYLAVTLNEQFF
>TRBV7-9|TRBJ2-2
CASSFAGGPTGELFF
>TRBV28|TRBJ2-3
CASSLPGLAGVRTDTQYF
>TRBV5-1|TRBJ2-7
CASTMTGAYEQYF
>TRBV27|TRBJ1-2
CASSSDRNYGYTF
>TRBV13|TRBJ1-2
CASSLLTGYGYTF
>TRBV5-6|TRBJ2-7
CASSLPGASYEQYF
>TRBV30|TRBJ1-6
CAWSHQQGARNSPLHF
>TRBV6-2/TRBV6-3|TRBJ2-7
CASSSGMSGEQYF